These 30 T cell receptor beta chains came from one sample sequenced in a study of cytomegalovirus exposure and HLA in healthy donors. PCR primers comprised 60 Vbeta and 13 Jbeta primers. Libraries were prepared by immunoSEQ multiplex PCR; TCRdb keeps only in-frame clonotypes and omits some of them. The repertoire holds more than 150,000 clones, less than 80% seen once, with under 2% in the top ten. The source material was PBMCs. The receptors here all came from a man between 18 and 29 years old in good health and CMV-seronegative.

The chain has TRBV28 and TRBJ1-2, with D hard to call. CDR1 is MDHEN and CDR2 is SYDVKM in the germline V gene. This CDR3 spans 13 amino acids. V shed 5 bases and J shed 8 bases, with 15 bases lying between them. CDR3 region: CASSLHLRSGYTF. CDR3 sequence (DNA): TGTGCCAGCAGTCTTCATTTGAGGAGCGGCTACACCTTC.

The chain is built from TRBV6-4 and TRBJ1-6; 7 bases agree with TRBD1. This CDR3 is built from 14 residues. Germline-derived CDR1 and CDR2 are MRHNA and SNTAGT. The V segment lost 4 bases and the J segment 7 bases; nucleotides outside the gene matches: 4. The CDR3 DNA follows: TGTGCCAGCAGTGGGACAGGCCTAAATTCACCCCTCCACTTT. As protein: CASSGTGLNSPLHF.

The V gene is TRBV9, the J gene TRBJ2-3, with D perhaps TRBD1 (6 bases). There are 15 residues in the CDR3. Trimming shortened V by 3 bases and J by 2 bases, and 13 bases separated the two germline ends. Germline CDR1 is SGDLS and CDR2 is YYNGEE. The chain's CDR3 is CASSAPGHPTDTQYF. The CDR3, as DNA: TGTGCCAGCAGCGCCCCGGGACACCCCACAGATACGCAGTATTTT.

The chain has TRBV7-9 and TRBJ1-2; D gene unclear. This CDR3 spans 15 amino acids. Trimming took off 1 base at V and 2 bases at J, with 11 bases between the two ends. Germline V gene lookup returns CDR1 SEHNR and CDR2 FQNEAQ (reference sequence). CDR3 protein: CASSLVSRENYGYTF. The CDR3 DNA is TGTGCCAGCAGCTTAGTTAGCCGGGAGAACTATGGCTACACCTTC.

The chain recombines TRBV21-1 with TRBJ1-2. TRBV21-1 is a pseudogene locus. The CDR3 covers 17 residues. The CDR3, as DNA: TGTGCCAGCAGCAAAAAATCCCCCCCGCCGCGAAACTATGGCTACACCTTC. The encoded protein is CASSKKSPPPRNYGYTF.

CDR3 nucleotide sequence: TGTGCCAGCAGTAGGGTCGGGGGGTTTGACACTGAAGCTTTCTTT. It specifies CASSRVGGFDTEAFF. The chain carries TRBV11-2 and TRBJ1-1, with D possibly being TRBD1 (5 bases). Per germline, CDR1 SGHAT and CDR2 FQNNGV. The CDR3 length is 15 residues. V was clipped by 6 bases and J by 3 bases, with 17 bases between them.

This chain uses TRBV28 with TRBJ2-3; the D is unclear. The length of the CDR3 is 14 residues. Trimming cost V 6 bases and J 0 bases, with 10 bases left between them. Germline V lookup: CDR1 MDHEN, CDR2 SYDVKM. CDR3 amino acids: CASSPITSTDTQYF. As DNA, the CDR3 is TGTGCCAGCAGCCCGATTACTAGCACAGATACGCAGTATTTT.

The CDR3 loop reads CAWSRRGDTEAFF. DNA for the CDR3: TGTGCCTGGAGTCGCAGGGGGGACACTGAAGCTTTCTTT. The gene calls are TRBV30 and TRBJ1-1; 7 nucleotides align to TRBD1. This CDR3 has 13 amino acids. After removal of 2 bases from V and 3 bases from J, the junction contained 3 bases not matched to a gene. Germline CDR1 reads GTSNPN; CDR2 reads SVGIG (reference sequence).

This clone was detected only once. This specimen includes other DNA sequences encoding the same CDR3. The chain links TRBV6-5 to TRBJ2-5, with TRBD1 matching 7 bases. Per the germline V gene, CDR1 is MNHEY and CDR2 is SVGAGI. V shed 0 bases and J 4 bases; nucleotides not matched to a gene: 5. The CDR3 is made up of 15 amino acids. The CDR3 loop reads CASSYSGGGGETQYF. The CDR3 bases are TGTGCCAGCAGTTACTCAGGGGGCGGCGGAGAGACCCAGTACTTC.

CDR3 amino acids: CASSLIGVDTQYF. The CDR3 coding sequence is TGTGCCAGCAGCCTTATCGGGGTAGATACGCAGTATTTT. This rearrangement joins TRBV9 to TRBJ2-3; D possibly corresponds to TRBD2 (5 bases). The CDR3 has 13 residues. CDR1 is SGDLS and CDR2 is YYNGEE in the germline V gene. Trimming shortened V by 4 bases and J by 5 bases, and 11 bases separated the two germline ends.

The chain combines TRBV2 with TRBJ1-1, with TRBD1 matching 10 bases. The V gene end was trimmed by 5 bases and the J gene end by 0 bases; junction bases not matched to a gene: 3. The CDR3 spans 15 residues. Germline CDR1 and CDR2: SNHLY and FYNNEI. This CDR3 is CASSPTGGLNTEAFF. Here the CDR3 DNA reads TGTGCCAGCAGTCCGACAGGGGGCCTGAACACTGAAGCTTTCTTT.

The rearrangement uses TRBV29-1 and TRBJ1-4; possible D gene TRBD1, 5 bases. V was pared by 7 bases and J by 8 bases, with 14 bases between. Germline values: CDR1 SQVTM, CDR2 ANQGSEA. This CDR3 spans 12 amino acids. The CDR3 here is CSARRAGEKLFF. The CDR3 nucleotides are TGCAGCGCCAGACGGGCAGGGGAAAAACTGTTTTTT.

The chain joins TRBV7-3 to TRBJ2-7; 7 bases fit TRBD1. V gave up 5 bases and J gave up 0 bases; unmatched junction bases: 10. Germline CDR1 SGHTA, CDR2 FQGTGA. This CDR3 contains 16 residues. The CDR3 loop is CASSARGGTDSYEQYF. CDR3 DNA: TGTGCCAGCAGCGCCCGAGGTGGGACAGACTCCTACGAGCAGTACTTC.

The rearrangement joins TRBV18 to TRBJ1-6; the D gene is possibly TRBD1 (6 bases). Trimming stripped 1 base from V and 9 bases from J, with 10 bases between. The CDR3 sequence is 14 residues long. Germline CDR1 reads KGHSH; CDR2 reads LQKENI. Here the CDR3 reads CASSPQAGVSPLHF. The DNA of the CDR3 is TGTGCCAGCTCACCACAAGCAGGGGTTTCACCCCTCCACTTT.

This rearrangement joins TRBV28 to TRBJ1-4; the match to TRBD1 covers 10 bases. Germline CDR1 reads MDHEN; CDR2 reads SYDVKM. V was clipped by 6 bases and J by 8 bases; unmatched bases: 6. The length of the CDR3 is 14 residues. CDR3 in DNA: TGTGCCAGCAGCCTGACAGGGGGCGACGAAAAACTGTTTTTT. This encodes CASSLTGGDEKLFF.

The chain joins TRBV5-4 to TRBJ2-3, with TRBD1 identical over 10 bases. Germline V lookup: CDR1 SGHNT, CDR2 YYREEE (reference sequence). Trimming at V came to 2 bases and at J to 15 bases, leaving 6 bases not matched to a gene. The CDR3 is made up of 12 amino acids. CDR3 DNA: TGTGCCAGCAGCTTCTCCGGGACAGGGGAATATTTT. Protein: CASSFSGTGEYF.

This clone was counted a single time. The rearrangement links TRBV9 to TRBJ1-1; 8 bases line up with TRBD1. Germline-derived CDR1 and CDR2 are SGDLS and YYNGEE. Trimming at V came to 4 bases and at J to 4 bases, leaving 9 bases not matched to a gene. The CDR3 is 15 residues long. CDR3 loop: CASSPGTGVGTEAFF. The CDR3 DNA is TGTGCCAGCAGCCCGGGGACAGGTGTGGGCACTGAAGCTTTCTTT.

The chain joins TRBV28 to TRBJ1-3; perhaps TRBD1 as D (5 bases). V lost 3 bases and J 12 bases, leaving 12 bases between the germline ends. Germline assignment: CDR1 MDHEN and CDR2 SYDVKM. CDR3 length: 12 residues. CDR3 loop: CASSLAGVHIYF. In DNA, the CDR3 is TGTGCCAGCAGTTTGGCGGGGGTCCACATATATTTT. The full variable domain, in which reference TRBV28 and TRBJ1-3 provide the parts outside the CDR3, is DVKVTQSSRYLVKRTGEKVFLECVQDMDHENMFWYRQDPGLGLRLIYFSYDVKMKEKGDIPEGYSVSREKKERFSLILESASTNQTSMYLCASSLAGVHIYFGEGSWLTVV.

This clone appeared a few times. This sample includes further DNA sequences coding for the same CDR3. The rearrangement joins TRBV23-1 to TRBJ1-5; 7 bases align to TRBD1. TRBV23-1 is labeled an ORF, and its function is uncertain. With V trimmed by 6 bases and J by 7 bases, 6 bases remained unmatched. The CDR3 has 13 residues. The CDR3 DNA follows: TGCGCCAGCAGATACAGGGGAAGGCAGCCCCAGCATTTT. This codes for CASRYRGRQPQHF.

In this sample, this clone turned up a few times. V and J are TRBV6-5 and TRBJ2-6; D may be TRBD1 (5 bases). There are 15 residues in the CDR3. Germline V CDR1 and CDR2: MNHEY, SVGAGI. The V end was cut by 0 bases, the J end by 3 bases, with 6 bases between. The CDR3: CASSYSGDGANVLTF. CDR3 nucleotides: TGTGCCAGCAGTTACTCAGGGGATGGGGCCAACGTCCTGACTTTC.

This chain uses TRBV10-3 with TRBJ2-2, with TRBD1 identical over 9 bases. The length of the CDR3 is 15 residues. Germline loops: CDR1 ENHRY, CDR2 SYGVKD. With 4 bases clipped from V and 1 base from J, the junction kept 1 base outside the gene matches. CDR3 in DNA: TGTGCCATCAGTGTGACAGGGGGGAACACCGGGGAGCTGTTTTTT. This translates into CAISVTGGNTGELFF.

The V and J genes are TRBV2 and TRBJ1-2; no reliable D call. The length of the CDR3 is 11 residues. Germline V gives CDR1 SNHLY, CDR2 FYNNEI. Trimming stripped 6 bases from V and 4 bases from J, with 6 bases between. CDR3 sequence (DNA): TGTGCCAGCAGGCAGTTCTATGGCTACACCTTC. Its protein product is CASRQFYGYTF.

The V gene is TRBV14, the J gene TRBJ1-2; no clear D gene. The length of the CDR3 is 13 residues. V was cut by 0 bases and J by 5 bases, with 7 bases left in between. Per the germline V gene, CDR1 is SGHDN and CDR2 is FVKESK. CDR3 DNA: TGTGCCAGCAGCCAAGATGACGGGTATGGCTACACCTTC. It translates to CASSQDDGYGYTF.

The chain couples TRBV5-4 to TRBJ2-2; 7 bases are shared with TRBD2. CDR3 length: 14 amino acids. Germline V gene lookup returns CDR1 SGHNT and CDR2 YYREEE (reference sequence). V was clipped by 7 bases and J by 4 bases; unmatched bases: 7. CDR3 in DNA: TGTGCCAGCGGACCGGGACTATTCACCGGGGAGCTGTTTTTT. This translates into CASGPGLFTGELFF. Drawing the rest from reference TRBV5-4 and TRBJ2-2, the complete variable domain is ETGVTQSPTHLIKTRGQQVTLRCSSQSGHNTVSWYQQALGQGPQFIFQYYREEENGRGNFPPRFSGLQFPNYSSELNVNALELDDSALYLCASGPGLFTGELFFGEGSRLTVL.

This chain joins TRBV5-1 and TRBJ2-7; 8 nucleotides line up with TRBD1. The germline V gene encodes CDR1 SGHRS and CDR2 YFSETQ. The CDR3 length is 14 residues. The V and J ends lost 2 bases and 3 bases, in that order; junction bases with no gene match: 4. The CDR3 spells CASSLQGVGYEQYF. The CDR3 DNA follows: TGCGCCAGCAGCTTACAGGGGGTGGGCTACGAGCAGTACTTC. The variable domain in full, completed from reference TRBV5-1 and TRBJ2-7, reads KAGVTQTPRYLIKTRGQQVTLSCSPISGHRSVSWYQQTPGQGLQFLFEYFSETQRNKGNFPGRFSGRQFSNSRSEMNVSTLELGDSALYLCASSLQGVGYEQYFGPGTRLTVT.

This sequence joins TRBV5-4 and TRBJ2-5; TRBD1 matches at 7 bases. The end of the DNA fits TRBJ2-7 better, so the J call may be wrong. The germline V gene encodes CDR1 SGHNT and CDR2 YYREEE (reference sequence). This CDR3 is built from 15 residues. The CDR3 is CASSLGLGQLVEQYF. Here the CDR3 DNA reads TGTGCCAGCAGCTTGGGGTTGGGACAGCTTGTCGAGCAGTACTTC.

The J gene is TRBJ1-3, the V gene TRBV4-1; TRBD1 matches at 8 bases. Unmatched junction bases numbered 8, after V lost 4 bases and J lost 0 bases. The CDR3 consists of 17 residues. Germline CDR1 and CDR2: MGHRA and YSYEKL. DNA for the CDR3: TGCGCCAGCAGCCCTTTAGACAGGGGCTTCTCTGGAAACACCATATATTTT. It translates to CASSPLDRGFSGNTIYF.

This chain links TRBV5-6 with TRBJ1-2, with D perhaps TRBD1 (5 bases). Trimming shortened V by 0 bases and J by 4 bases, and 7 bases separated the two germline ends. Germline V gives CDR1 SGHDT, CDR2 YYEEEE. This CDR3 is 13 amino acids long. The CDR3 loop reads CASSLVTVYGYTF. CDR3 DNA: TGTGCCAGCAGCTTGGTGACAGTCTATGGCTACACCTTC.

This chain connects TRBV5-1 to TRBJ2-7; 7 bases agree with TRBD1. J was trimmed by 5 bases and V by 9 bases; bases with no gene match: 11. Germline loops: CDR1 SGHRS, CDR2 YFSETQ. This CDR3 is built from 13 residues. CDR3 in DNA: TGCGCCACCAGATCCGGGACAGAGGACGAGCAGTACTTC. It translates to CATRSGTEDEQYF.

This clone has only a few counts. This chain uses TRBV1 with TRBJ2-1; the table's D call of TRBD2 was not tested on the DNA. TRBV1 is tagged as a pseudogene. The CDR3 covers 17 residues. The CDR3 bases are TGCACCAGCAGCCAAGATCTAGCGGGGGGCTCCTACAATGAGCAGTTCTTC. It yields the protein CTSSQDLAGGSYNEQFF.